The 11 T cell receptor beta chains presented below share a single source sample, sequenced in a study of blood T cell repertoires in COVID-19. The table came from immunoSEQ multiplex PCR; TCRdb's copy has only in-frame clones and leaves some out. Here the sample spans some 270,000 clones, 65% to 85% being singletons. The specimen was peripheral blood. The receptor set was obtained from a woman in her thirties or forties who had recovered from COVID-19.

In nucleotides, the CDR3 is TGTGCCAGTAGTATACGACAGGGCGTCCTTGTCGGGGAGACCCAGTACTTC. It is translated as CASSIRQGVLVGETQYF. The J gene is TRBJ2-5, the V gene TRBV19, with TRBD1 matching over 7 bases. The CDR3 totals 17 residues. V was clipped by 2 bases and J by 5 bases; unmatched bases: 14. The germline V gene has CDR1 LNHDA and CDR2 SQIVND (reference sequence).

The chain is built from TRBV7-9 and TRBJ1-2; perhaps TRBD1 as D (5 bases). The germline gives CDR1 SEHNR, CDR2 FQNEAQ (reference sequence). V shed 1 base and J shed 6 bases, with 12 bases lying between them. The CDR3 runs to 14 residues. Written as DNA, the CDR3 is TGTGCCAGCAGCTTAGTTCGGGGGGAGGATGGCTACACCTTC. The encoded protein is CASSLVRGEDGYTF.

On this clone itself: The sample has other DNA sequences that encode this CDR3 too. The rearrangement joins TRBV5-1 to TRBJ2-7; perhaps TRBD1 as D (6 bases). CDR1 and CDR2 from the germline V gene are SGHRS and YFSETQ. Trimming took off 3 bases at V and 4 bases at J, with 8 bases between the two ends. CDR3 length: 12 amino acids. The CDR3 DNA follows: TGCGCCAGCAGCTCACAGGGTTACGAGCAGTACTTC. Its protein product is CASSSQGYEQYF.

This chain uses TRBV4-2 with TRBJ2-6, with D unresolved. Trimming took off 0 bases at V and 0 bases at J, with 6 bases between the two ends. The germline V gene has CDR1 LGHNA and CDR2 YNFKEQ. CDR3 size: 16 residues. This chain's CDR3 is CASSQDLRSGANVLTF. CDR3 DNA: TGTGCCAGCAGCCAAGACCTCCGCTCTGGGGCCAACGTCCTGACTTTC.

V gene TRBV19 combines with J gene TRBJ1-5; D remains unclear. This CDR3 has 15 amino acids. V lost 7 bases, J lost 2 bases, and 15 bases lay in between. Germline CDR1 LNHDA, CDR2 SQIVND (reference sequence). The DNA for the CDR3 is TGTGCCAGTACCGAACGCCCCCAGGGCAATCAGCCCCAGCATTTT. Amino acid sequence: CASTERPQGNQPQHF.

In nucleotides, the CDR3 is TGCAGCGTTGCTTCGGACTATGGCTACACCTTC. It yields the protein CSVASDYGYTF. The rearrangement links TRBV29-1 to TRBJ1-2; unclear D gene. The CDR3 loop spans 11 amino acids. Per the germline V gene, CDR1 is SQVTM and CDR2 is ANQGSEA. Trimming took off 4 bases at V and 3 bases at J, with 6 bases between the two ends. The full variable domain, its missing parts supplied by reference TRBV29-1 and TRBJ1-2, is SAVISQKPSRDICQRGTSLTIQCQVDSQVTMMFWYRQQPGQSLTLIATANQGSEATYESGFVIDKFPISRPNLTFSTLTVSNMSPEDSSIYLCSVASDYGYTFGSGTRLTVV.

This clone has only a few counts. The gene calls are TRBV4-1 and TRBJ1-4; 7 nucleotides match TRBD1. Germline V gene lookup returns CDR1 MGHRA and CDR2 YSYEKL. This CDR3 has 15 amino acids. V trimming: 2 bases; J trimming: 8 bases; junction bases outside the gene matches: 8. The chain's CDR3 is CASSQPGQSSEKLFF. The CDR3 DNA is TGCGCCAGCAGCCAACCGGGACAGTCTTCCGAAAAACTGTTTTTT.

This chain links TRBV5-6 with TRBJ2-5; D may be TRBD1 (6 bases). This CDR3 region has 14 residues. CDR1 and CDR2 from the germline V gene are SGHDT and YYEEEE. Deletions cut 0 bases from V and 5 bases from J, with 11 bases between. The CDR3 region is CASSLGQGWETQYF. The CDR3 bases are TGTGCCAGCAGCTTGGGGCAGGGGTGGGAGACCCAGTACTTC.

The gene calls are TRBV27 and TRBJ1-1; D unresolved. The V end lost 5 bases, the J end lost 3 bases, and 10 bases lay between the germline ends. Germline loops: CDR1 MNHEY, CDR2 SMNVEV (reference sequence). The CDR3 covers 13 residues. This chain's CDR3 is CASSLYGDTEAFF. CDR3 nucleotides: TGTGCCAGCAGTCTGTATGGAGACACTGAAGCTTTCTTT.

This chain links TRBV27 with TRBJ2-1; TRBD1 agrees at 7 bases. Trimming at V came to 5 bases and at J to 4 bases, leaving 8 bases not matched to a gene. The CDR3 has 15 residues. Germline V gene data show CDR1 as MNHEY and CDR2 as SMNVEV (reference sequence). CDR3 DNA: TGTGCCAGCAGTGCCCTCCGGGACAGATACAATGAGCAGTTCTTC. Translation: CASSALRDRYNEQFF.

The V and J genes are TRBV19 and TRBJ2-1; a possible D gene is TRBD2 (6 bases). In germline, CDR1 is LNHDA, CDR2 SQIVND (reference sequence). V shed 3 bases and J shed 8 bases, with 17 bases lying between them. This CDR3 has 15 residues. The CDR3, as DNA: TGTGCCAGTAGTATTGCCAGCGGGTATTTCGATGAGCAGTTCTTC. The encoded protein is CASSIASGYFDEQFF. Complete variable domain (other parts from reference TRBV19 and TRBJ2-1): DGGITQSPKYLFRKEGQNVTLSCEQNLNHDAMYWYRQDPGQGLRLIYYSQIVNDFQKGDIAEGYSVSREKKESFPLTVTSAQKNPTAFYLCASSIASGYFDEQFFGPGTRLTVL.